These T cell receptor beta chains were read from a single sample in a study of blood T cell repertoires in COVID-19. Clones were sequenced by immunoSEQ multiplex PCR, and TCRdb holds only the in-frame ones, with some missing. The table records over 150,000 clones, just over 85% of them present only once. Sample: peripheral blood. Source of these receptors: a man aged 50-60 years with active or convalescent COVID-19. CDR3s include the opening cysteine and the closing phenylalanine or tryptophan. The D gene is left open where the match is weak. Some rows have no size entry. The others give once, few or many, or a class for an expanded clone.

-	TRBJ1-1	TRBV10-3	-	CAISELEDTEAFF	TGTGCCATCAGTGAGCTGGAGGACACTGAAGCTTTCTTT
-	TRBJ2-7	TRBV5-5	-	CASMWQSYEQYF	TGTGCCAGCATGTGGCAATCCTACGAGCAGTACTTC
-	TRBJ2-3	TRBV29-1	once	CSATGPSSHTDTQYF	TGCAGCGCCACTGGTCCCTCCTCCCACACAGATACGCAGTATTTT
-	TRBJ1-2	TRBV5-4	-	CASSLDRSYGYTF	TGTGCCAGCAGCCTGGACAGATCCTATGGCTACACCTTC
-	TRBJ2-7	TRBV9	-	CASSLGEQYF	TGTGCCAGCAGTCTAGGCGAGCAGTACTTC
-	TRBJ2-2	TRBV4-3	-	CASSHSVLSGNRGELFF	TGCGCCAGCAGCCATTCAGTACTTTCAGGGAATCGCGGGGAGCTGTTTTTT
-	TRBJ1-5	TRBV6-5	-	CASSYSMTANQPQHF	TGTGCCAGCAGTTACTCTATGACAGCCAATCAGCCCCAGCATTTT
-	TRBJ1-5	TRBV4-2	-	CASSQGGSNQPQHF	TGTGCCAGCAGCCAAGGAGGGAGCAATCAGCCCCAGCATTTT
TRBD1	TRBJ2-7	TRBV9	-	CASSSTGGIYEQYF	TGTGCCAGCAGCTCCACAGGGGGCATCTACGAGCAGTACTTC
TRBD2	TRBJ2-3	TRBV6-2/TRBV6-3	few	CASSYSTTRLAGHTDTQYF	TGTGCCAGCAGTTACTCAACCACTCGACTAGCGGGCCACACAGATACGCAGTATTTT
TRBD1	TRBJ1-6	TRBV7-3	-	CASSLDRGYSPLHF	TGTGCCAGCAGCTTGGACAGGGGGTATTCACCCCTCCACTTT
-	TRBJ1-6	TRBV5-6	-	CASSLPHSPLHF	TGTGCCAGCAGCTTGCCTCATTCACCCCTCCACTTT
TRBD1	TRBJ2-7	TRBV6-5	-	CASSYNRGREQYF	TGTGCCAGCAGTTACAACAGGGGTCGCGAGCAGTACTTC
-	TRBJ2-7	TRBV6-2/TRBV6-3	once	CASSYVLGGGKVGYEQYF	TGTGCCAGCAGTTACGTCCTAGGGGGCGGGAAGGTTGGCTACGAGCAGTACTTC
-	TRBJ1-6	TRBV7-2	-	CASRWGDSPLHF	TGTGCCAGCCGATGGGGGGATTCACCCCTCCACTTT
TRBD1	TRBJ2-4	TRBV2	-	CASWGQDNLAKNIQYF	TGTGCCAGCTGGGGACAGGACAATTTAGCCAAAAACATTCAGTACTTC
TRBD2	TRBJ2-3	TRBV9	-	CASSVIAGGVDTQYF	TGTGCCAGCAGCGTGATAGCGGGAGGGGTAGATACGCAGTATTTT
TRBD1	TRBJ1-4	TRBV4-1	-	CASSQVGTGGNEKLFF	TGCGCCAGCAGCCAAGTTGGGACAGGGGGTAATGAAAAACTGTTTTTT
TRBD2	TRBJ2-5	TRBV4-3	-	CASSQGGTSGGSLETQYF	TGCGCCAGCAGCCAAGGGGGGACTAGCGGGGGCTCGCTGGAGACCCAGTACTTC
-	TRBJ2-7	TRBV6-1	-	CASSDPTGREQYF	TGTGCCAGCAGTGACCCCACAGGGCGAGAGCAGTACTTC
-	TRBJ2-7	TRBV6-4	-	CASSADRESYEQYF	TGTGCCAGCAGTGCCGACCGGGAGTCCTACGAGCAGTACTTC
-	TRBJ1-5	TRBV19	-	CASSIGRANQPQHF	TGTGCCAGTAGTATAGGCAGGGCCAATCAGCCCCAGCATTTT
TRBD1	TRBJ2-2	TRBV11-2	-	CASTDRVRANTGELFF	TGTGCCAGCACCGACAGGGTGCGGGCGAACACCGGGGAGCTGTTTTTT
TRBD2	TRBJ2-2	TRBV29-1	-	CSVSRTSGRAGELFF	TGCAGCGTCTCGAGGACTAGCGGGAGGGCCGGGGAGCTGTTTTTT
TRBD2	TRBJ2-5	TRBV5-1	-	CASSSELAGQETQYF	TGCGCCAGCAGCTCGGAACTAGCGGGACAAGAGACCCAGTACTTC
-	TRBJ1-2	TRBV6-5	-	CASSYRGQYGYTF	TGTGCCAGCAGTTACCGCGGACAGTATGGCTACACCTTC
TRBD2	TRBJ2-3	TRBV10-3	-	CAISGNGGAADTQYF	TGTGCCATCAGTGGTAACGGGGGGGCTGCAGATACGCAGTATTTT
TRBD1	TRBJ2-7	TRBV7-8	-	CASSPYPQGTYEQYF	TGTGCCAGCAGCCCCTATCCACAGGGGACCTACGAGCAGTACTTC
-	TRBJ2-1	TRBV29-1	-	CSVVRSSYNEQFF	TGCAGCGTTGTCCGGAGCTCCTACAATGAGCAGTTCTTC
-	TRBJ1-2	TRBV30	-	CAWSPGTMGLSNYGYTF	TGTGCCTGGAGTCCCGGGACAATGGGTCTTAGTAACTATGGCTACACCTTC
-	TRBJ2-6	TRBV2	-	CASREGAGANVLTF	TGTGCCAGCAGAGAGGGGGCTGGGGCCAACGTCCTGACTTTC
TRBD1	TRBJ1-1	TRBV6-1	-	CASSGPNRGESTEAFF	TGTGCCAGCAGTGGGCCAAACAGGGGAGAGAGCACTGAAGCTTTCTTT
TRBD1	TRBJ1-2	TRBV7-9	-	CASSPRDRGLYGYTF	TGTGCCAGCAGCCCCCGGGACAGGGGGCTCTATGGCTACACCTTC
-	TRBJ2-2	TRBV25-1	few	CASSEPRANTGELFF	TGTGCCAGCAGTGAACCCAGGGCGAACACCGGGGAGCTGTTTTTT
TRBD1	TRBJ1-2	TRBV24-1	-	CATSDSTGVVYGYTF	TGTGCCACCAGTGATTCAACAGGGGTAGTCTATGGCTACACCTTC
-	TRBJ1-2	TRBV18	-	CASSSLGLAFSGGYTF	TGTGCCAGCTCCAGTTTAGGACTCGCTTTTTCCGGTGGCTACACCTTC
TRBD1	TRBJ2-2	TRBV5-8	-	CASSSGQGAAGELFF	TGTGCCAGCAGCTCCGGACAGGGGGCCGCCGGGGAGCTGTTTTTT
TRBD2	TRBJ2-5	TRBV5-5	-	CASSRLTSGTETQYF	TGTGCCAGCAGCCGACTGACTAGCGGGACTGAGACCCAGTACTTC
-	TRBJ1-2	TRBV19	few	CASSIDRSQTSGYTF	TGTGCCAGTAGTATAGATAGGTCACAGACTAGCGGCTACACCTTC
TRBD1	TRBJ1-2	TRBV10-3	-	CATRDSHGYTF	TGTGCCACCCGGGACAGCCATGGCTACACCTTC